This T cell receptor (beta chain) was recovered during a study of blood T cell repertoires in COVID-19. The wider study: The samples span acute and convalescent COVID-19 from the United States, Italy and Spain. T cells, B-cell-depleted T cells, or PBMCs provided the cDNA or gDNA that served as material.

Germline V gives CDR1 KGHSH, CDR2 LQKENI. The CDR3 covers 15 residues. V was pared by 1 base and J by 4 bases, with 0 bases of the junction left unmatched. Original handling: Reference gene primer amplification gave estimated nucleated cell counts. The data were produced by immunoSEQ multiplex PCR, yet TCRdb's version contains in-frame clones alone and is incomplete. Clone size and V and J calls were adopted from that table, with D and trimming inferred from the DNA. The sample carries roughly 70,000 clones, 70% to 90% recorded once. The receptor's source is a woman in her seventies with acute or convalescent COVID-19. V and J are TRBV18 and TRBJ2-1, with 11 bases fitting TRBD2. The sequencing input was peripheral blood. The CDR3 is CASSPRTSGYNEQFF. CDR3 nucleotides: TGTGCCAGCTCACCACGGACTAGCGGGTACAATGAGCAGTTCTTC. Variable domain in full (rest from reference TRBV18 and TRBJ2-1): NAGVMQNPRHLVRRRGQEARLRCSPMKGHSHVYWYRQLPEEGLKFMVYLQKENIIDESGMPKERFSAEFPKEGPSILRIQQVVRGDSAAYFCASSPRTSGYNEQFFGPGTRLTVL.